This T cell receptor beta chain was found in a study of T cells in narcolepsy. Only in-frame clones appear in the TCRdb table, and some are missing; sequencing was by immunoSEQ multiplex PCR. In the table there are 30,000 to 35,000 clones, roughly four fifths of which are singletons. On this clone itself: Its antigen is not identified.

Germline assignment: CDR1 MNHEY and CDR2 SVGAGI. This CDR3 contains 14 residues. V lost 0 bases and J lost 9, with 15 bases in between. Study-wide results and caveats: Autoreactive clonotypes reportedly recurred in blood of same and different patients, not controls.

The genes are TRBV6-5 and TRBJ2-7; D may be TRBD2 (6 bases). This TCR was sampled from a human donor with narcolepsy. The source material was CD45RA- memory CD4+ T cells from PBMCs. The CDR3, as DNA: TGTGCCAGCAGTTACTCGGGCAGGACTACGTGGCAGTACTTC. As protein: CASSYSGRTTWQYF.